The 10 T cell receptor beta chains given below trace back to one sample, sequenced in a study of T cell clones after liver transplantation. The data were produced by immunoSEQ multiplex PCR, yet TCRdb's version contains in-frame clones alone and is incomplete. The profile shows 70,000 to 95,000 clones, over 65% of them singletons. The source was CD4+ T cells from blood, collected at the 22-month timepoint. These receptors all stem from a human patient who received a liver transplant. These T cells may partly come from the graft donor.

The CDR3 loop reads CASSFGTNQETQYF. The CDR3 coding sequence is TGTGCCAGCAGCTTCGGGACTAATCAAGAGACCCAGTACTTC. This chain connects TRBV7-3 to TRBJ2-5; TRBD2 aligns across 7 bases. CDR1 and CDR2 (germline): SGHTA, FQGTGA. Trimming took 3 bases from V and 2 from J; bases not matched to a gene: 3. This CDR3 region has 14 residues. Drawing the rest from reference TRBV7-3 and TRBJ2-5, the complete variable domain is GAGVSQTPSNKVTEKGKYVELRCDPISGHTALYWYRQSLGQGPEFLIYFQGTGAADDSGLPNDRFFAVRPEGSVSTLKIQRTERGDSAVYLCASSFGTNQETQYFGPGTRLLVL.

V and J are TRBV7-3 and TRBJ2-2, with D possibly matching TRBD1 (5 bases). CDR1 SGHTA and CDR2 FQGTGA come from the germline V gene. V lost 1 base, J lost 6 bases, and 9 bases lay in between. This CDR3 comprises 14 residues. The CDR3 reads CASSLKGVAGELFF. The CDR3 DNA is TGTGCCAGCAGCTTAAAAGGGGTCGCCGGGGAGCTGTTTTTT.

The rearrangement uses TRBV7-8 and TRBJ1-5, with TRBD1 identical over 8 bases. With 5 bases clipped from V and 0 bases from J, the junction kept 6 bases outside the gene matches. CDR3 length: 16 residues. The germline gives CDR1 SGHVS, CDR2 FQNEAQ. The CDR3 DNA sequence: TGTGCCAGCAGCCCCGGGACAGGTAATAGCAATCAGCCCCAGCATTTT. This codes for CASSPGTGNSNQPQHF.

The chain is built from TRBV7-2 and TRBJ2-5, with no clear D. The length of the CDR3 is 11 residues. Germline CDR1 reads SGHTA; CDR2 reads FQGNSA. Trimming removed 5 bases from V and 1 base from J, with 2 bases in between. In DNA form, the CDR3 reads TGTGCCAGCAGCATCCAAGAGACCCAGTACTTC. This codes for CASSIQETQYF. The entire variable domain, with the rest obtained from reference TRBV7-2 and TRBJ2-5, is as follows: GAGVSQSPSNKVTEKGKDVELRCDPISGHTALYWYRQSLGQGLEFLIYFQGNSAPDKSGLPSDRFSAERTGGSVSTLTIQRTQQEDSAVYLCASSIQETQYFGPGTRLLVL.

This rearrangement joins TRBV7-9 to TRBJ1-1; no definite D call. V lost 1 base, J lost 1 base, and 10 bases lay in between. CDR3 size: 15 residues. CDR1 is SEHNR and CDR2 is FQNEAQ in the germline V gene (reference sequence). The DNA of the CDR3 is TGTGCCAGCAGCTTAGAGGCCCTCCCGAACACTGAAGCTTTCTTT. This codes for CASSLEALPNTEAFF.

The genes are TRBV6-1 and TRBJ2-7; 8 bases are a match to TRBD1. The CDR3 is 13 amino acids. The V gene end was trimmed by 6 bases and the J gene end by 4 bases; junction bases not matched to a gene: 5. Germline-derived CDR1 and CDR2 are MNHNS and SASEGT. CDR3 loop: CASRDRDRYEQYF. The CDR3 DNA is TGTGCCAGCAGGGACAGGGACAGGTACGAGCAGTACTTC.

The gene calls are TRBV6-1 and TRBJ1-5, with D perhaps TRBD1 (6 bases). From germline, CDR1 is MNHNS and CDR2 SASEGT. There are 15 residues in the CDR3. V lost 2 bases, J lost 0 bases, and 8 bases lay in between. CDR3 residues: CASSERTDSNQPQHF. DNA of the CDR3: TGTGCCAGCAGTGAAAGGACAGATAGCAATCAGCCCCAGCATTTT.

In this sample, this clone turned up a few times. The chain has TRBV6-1 and TRBJ1-5; perhaps TRBD1 as D (6 bases). V was cut by 2 bases and J by 7 bases, with 9 bases left in between. The germline V gene has CDR1 MNHNS and CDR2 SASEGT. The CDR3 covers 13 residues. DNA of the CDR3: TGTGCCAGCAGTGAAAGGGGGGGACAGCCCCAGCATTTT. Protein: CASSERGGQPQHF.

This clone was detected many times. The CDR3 loop reads CASAKGRDDEQYF. CDR3 in DNA: TGTGCTAGTGCAAAGGGACGGGACGACGAGCAGTACTTC. The chain links TRBV12-5 to TRBJ2-7; tentatively, D is TRBD1 or TRBD2 (5 bases each). Germline assignment: CDR1 LGHNT and CDR2 FRNRAP. This CDR3 comprises 13 residues. V was clipped by 7 bases and J by 5 bases, with 15 bases between them.

The rearrangement joins TRBV6-5 to TRBJ2-1; perhaps TRBD2 as D (5 bases). The V gene's germline CDR1 is MNHEY and CDR2 SVGAGI. Trimming removed 0 bases at V and 6 bases at J, with 9 bases between. The CDR3 is 14 residues long. The DNA for the CDR3 is TGTGCCAGCAGTTACTCCGACTACGGCAATGAGCAGTTCTTC. Amino acids: CASSYSDYGNEQFF.